These 8 T cell receptor beta chains were all obtained from the same sample, sequenced in a study of shared clonotypes between healthy human individuals. Profiled with immunoSEQ multiplex PCR; TCRdb holds only in-frame clones, not every one. The sample lists over 2 million clones, 95% seen once, with about 0.13% in the top ten. Input material: naive CD4+ T cells sorted from blood. Indicated subset: CD45RA+ positively selected. The receptors come from a man aged 18 to 30 in good health.

The chain employs TRBV27 and TRBJ2-3; TRBD2 is a possible D gene (6 bases). Germline V lookup: CDR1 MNHEY, CDR2 SMNVEV (reference sequence). The CDR3 runs 14 residues. V shed 6 bases and J shed 4 bases, with 14 bases lying between them. This chain's CDR3 is CASSPAGISDTQYF. CDR3 bases: TGTGCCAGCAGCCCCGCGGGGATCTCAGATACGCAGTATTTT.

This clone was picked up one time. The CDR3, as DNA: TGTGCCAGCCCTACCCGGCACGGACAGGTTTTTTATAATTCACCCCTCCACTTT. It translates to CASPTRHGQVFYNSPLHF. The chain is built from TRBV7-2 and TRBJ1-6, with TRBD1 identical over 7 bases. Per the germline V gene, CDR1 is SGHTA and CDR2 is FQGNSA. V dropped 8 bases and J dropped 4; count of bases not matched to a gene: 17. CDR3 size: 18 residues.

This clone was observed a handful of times. This same CDR3 is encoded by further DNA sequences in the sample. The chain employs TRBV7-9 and TRBJ1-2; D is undetermined. The length of the CDR3 is 12 residues. The germline gives CDR1 SEHNR, CDR2 FQNEAQ (reference sequence). Trimming took 3 bases from V and 1 from J, leaving 3 bases between them. Here the CDR3 reads CASSFSNYGYTF. Written as DNA, the CDR3 is TGTGCCAGCAGCTTTAGTAACTATGGCTACACCTTC.

In regard to this clone: Within the sample, other DNA sequences also encode this same CDR3. This chain uses TRBV29-1 with TRBJ1-2; 7 bases are shared with TRBD1. V gave up 2 bases and J gave up 4 bases; unmatched junction bases: 1. The CDR3 totals 12 residues. Germline V CDR1 and CDR2: SQVTM, ANQGSEA. CDR3 residues: CSVERDSYGYTF. In nucleotides, the CDR3 is TGCAGCGTTGAACGGGACAGCTATGGCTACACCTTC.

Here the CDR3 reads CASSSQAMNTEAFF. CDR3 in DNA: TGTGCCAGCTCGTCTCAGGCAATGAACACTGAAGCTTTCTTT. This chain joins TRBV18 and TRBJ1-1; D is ambiguous. The CDR3 is 14 residues long. Trimming pared 6 bases from V and 0 bases from J, leaving 11 bases between. The germline gives CDR1 KGHSH, CDR2 LQKENI.

The chain recombines TRBV5-5 with TRBJ1-1; no definite D call. Germline lookup yields CDR1 SGHKS and CDR2 YYEKEE (reference sequence). V lost 0 bases and J lost 1, with 7 bases in between. This CDR3 comprises 14 residues. The CDR3 DNA is TGTGCCAGCAGCTTGGAACAGCAGAACACTGAAGCTTTCTTT. As protein: CASSLEQQNTEAFF. Variable domain in full (rest from reference TRBV5-5 and TRBJ1-1): DAGVTQSPTHLIKTRGQQVTLRCSPISGHKSVSWYQQVLGQGPQFIFQYYEKEERGRGNFPDRFSARQFPNYSSELNVNALLLGDSALYLCASSLEQQNTEAFFGQGTRLTVV.

The chain uses TRBV6-5 and TRBJ2-7; 7 bases match TRBD1. Trimming took 5 bases from V and 3 from J; bases not matched to a gene: 10. Germline-derived CDR1 and CDR2 are MNHEY and SVGAGI. The CDR3 runs to 15 residues. This CDR3 is CASSKGQRKDYEQYF. The DNA for the CDR3 is TGTGCCAGCAGTAAGGGACAGAGAAAGGACTACGAGCAGTACTTC.

As for this clone: The identical CDR3 is also encoded by other nucleotide sequences in the sample. The CDR3 nucleotides read TGTGCCAGCAGTTTAGCGGGAGGGGATACGCAGTATTTT. Translated: CASSLAGGDTQYF. The V and J genes are TRBV28 and TRBJ2-3, with 9 bases matching TRBD2. The CDR3 sequence is 13 residues long. From germline, CDR1 is MDHEN and CDR2 SYDVKM. Trimming at V came to 2 bases and at J to 6 bases, leaving 0 bases not matched to a gene. The whole variable domain, filled in from reference TRBV28 and TRBJ2-3, reads DVKVTQSSRYLVKRTGEKVFLECVQDMDHENMFWYRQDPGLGLRLIYFSYDVKMKEKGDIPEGYSVSREKKERFSLILESASTNQTSMYLCASSLAGGDTQYFGPGTRLTVL.